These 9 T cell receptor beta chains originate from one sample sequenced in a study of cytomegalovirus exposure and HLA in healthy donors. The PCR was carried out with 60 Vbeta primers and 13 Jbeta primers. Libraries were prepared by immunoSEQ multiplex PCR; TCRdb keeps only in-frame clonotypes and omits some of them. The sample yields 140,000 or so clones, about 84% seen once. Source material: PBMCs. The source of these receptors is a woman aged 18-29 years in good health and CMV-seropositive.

CDR3 DNA sequence: TGTGCCACCAGCCCCCCTGGACAGGGGAGAAATACGCAGTATTTT. This encodes CATSPPGQGRNTQYF. This chain joins TRBV15 and TRBJ2-3, with 9 bases fitting TRBD1. The CDR3 consists of 15 residues. Germline values: CDR1 LNHNV, CDR2 YYDKDF (reference sequence). After removal of 5 bases from V and 7 bases from J, the junction contained 10 bases not matched to a gene.

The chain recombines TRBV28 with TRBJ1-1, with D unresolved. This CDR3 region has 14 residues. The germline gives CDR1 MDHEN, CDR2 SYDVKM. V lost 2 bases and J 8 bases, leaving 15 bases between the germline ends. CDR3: CASSLEGGSKEAFF. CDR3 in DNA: TGTGCCAGCAGTTTAGAGGGCGGGAGCAAAGAAGCTTTCTTT. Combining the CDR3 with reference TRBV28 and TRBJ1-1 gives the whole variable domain DVKVTQSSRYLVKRTGEKVFLECVQDMDHENMFWYRQDPGLGLRLIYFSYDVKMKEKGDIPEGYSVSREKKERFSLILESASTNQTSMYLCASSLEGGSKEAFFGQGTRLTVV.

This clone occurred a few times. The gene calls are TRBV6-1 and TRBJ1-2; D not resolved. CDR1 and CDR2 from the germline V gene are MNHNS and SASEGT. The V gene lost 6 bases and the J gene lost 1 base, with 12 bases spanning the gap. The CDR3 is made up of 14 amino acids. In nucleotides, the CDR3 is TGTGCCAGCAGCGCTCTTACAGTTAACTATGGCTACACCTTC. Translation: CASSALTVNYGYTF.

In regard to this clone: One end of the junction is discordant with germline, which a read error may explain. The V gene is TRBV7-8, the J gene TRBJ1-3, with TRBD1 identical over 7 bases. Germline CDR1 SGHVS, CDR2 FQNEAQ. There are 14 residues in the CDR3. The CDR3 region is CAGSLVRGTDTIYF. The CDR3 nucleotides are TGTGCCGGCAGCTTAGTAAGGGGGACAGACACCATATATTTT.

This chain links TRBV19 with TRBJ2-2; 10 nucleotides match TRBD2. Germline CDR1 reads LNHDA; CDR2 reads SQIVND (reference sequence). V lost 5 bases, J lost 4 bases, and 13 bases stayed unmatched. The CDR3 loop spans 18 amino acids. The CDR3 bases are TGTGCCAGTAGTCCTTCGACCCTAGCGGGGGTTGGCACCGGGGAGCTGTTTTTT. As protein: CASSPSTLAGVGTGELFF.

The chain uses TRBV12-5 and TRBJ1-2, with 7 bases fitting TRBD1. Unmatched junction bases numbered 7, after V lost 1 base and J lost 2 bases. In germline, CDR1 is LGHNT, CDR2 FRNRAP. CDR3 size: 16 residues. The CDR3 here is CASGLGRQGRNYGYTF. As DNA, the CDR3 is TGTGCTAGTGGTTTGGGCCGACAGGGTAGGAACTATGGCTACACCTTC.

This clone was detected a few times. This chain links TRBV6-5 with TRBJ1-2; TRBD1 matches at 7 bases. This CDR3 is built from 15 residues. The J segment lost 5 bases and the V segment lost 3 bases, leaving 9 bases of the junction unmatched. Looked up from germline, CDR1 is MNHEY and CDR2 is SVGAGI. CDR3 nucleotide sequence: TGTGCCAGCAGTTATTCCCGGGACAGCAATTATGGCTACACCTTC. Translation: CASSYSRDSNYGYTF.

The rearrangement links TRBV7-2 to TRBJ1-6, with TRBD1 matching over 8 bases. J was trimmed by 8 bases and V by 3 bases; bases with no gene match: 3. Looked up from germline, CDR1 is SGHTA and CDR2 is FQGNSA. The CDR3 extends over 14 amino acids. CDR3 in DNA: TGTGCCAGCAGCTTCGGACAGGGTGATTCACCCCTCCACTTT. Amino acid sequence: CASSFGQGDSPLHF.

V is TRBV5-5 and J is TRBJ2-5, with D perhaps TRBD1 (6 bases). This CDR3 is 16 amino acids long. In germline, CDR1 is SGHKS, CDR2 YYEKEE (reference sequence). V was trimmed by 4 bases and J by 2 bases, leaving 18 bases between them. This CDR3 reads CASSPGGGRGQETQYF. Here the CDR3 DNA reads TGTGCCAGCAGCCCTGGGGGCGGCAGGGGACAAGAGACCCAGTACTTC.